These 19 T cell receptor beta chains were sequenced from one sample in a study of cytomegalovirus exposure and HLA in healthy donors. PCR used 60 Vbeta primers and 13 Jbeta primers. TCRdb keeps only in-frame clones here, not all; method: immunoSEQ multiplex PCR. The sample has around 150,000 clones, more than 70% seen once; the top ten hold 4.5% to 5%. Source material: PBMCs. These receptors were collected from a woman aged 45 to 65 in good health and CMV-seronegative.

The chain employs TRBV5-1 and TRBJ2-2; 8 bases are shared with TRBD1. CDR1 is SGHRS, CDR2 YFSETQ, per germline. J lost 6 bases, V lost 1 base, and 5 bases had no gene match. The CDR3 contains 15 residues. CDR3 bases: TGCGCCAGCAGCTTGCAACAGGGGGAGGCCGGGGAGCTGTTTTTT. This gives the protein CASSLQQGEAGELFF. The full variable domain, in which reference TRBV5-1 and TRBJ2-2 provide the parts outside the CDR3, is KAGVTQTPRYLIKTRGQQVTLSCSPISGHRSVSWYQQTPGQGLQFLFEYFSETQRNKGNFPGRFSGRQFSNSRSEMNVSTLELGDSALYLCASSLQQGEAGELFFGEGSRLTVL.

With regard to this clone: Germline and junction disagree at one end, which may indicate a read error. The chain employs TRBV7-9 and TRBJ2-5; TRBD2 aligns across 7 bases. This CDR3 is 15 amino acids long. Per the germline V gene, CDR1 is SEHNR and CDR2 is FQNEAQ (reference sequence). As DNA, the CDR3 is TGTTCCAGCAGCCAAAGGGAGCTAGCGGAAGAGACCCAGTACTTC. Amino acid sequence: CSSSQRELAEETQYF.

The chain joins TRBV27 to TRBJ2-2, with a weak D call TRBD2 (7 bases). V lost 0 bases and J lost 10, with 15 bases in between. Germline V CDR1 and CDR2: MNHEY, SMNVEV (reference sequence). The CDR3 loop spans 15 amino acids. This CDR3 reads CASSLSWGGASELFF. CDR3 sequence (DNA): TGTGCCAGCAGTTTATCGTGGGGGGGGGCCTCGGAGCTGTTTTTT.

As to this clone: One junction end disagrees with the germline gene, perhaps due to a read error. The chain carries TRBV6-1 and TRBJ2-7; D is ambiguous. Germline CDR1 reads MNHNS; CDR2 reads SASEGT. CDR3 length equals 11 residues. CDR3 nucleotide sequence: TGTGCCAGCAGTGAAGGGCACAGTTTCACCTTC. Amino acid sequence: CASSEGHSFTF.

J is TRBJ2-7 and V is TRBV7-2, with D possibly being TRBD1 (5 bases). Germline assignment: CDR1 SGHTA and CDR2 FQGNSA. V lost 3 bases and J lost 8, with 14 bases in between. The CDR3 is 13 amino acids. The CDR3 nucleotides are TGTGCCAGCAGCTTGGTAAGGCAGGGTAAGCAGTACTTC. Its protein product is CASSLVRQGKQYF.

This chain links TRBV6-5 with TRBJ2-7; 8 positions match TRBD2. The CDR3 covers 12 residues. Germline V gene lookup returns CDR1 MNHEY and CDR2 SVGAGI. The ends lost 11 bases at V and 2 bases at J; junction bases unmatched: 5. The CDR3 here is CAVRGAAYEQYF. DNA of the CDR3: TGTGCCGTGCGGGGGGCGGCCTACGAGCAGTACTTC.

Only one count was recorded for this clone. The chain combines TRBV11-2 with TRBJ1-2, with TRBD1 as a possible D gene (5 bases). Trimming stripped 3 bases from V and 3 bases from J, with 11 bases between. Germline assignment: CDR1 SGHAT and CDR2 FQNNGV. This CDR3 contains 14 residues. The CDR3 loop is CASSFSGGDYGYTF. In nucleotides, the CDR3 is TGTGCCAGCAGCTTCTCCGGGGGAGACTATGGCTACACCTTC.

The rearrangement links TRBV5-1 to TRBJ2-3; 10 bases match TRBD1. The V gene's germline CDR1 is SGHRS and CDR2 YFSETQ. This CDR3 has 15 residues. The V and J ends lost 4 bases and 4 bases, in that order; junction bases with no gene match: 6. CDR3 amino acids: CASSVGQGGSDTQYF. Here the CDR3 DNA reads TGCGCCAGCAGCGTAGGACAGGGGGGCTCAGATACGCAGTATTTT. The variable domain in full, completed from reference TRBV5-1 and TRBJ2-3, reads KAGVTQTPRYLIKTRGQQVTLSCSPISGHRSVSWYQQTPGQGLQFLFEYFSETQRNKGNFPGRFSGRQFSNSRSEMNVSTLELGDSALYLCASSVGQGGSDTQYFGPGTRLTVL.

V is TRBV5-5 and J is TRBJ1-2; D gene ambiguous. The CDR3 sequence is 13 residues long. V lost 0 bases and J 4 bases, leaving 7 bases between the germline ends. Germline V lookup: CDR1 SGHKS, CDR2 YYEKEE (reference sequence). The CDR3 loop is CASSLDGIYGYTF. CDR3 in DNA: TGTGCCAGCAGCTTGGACGGTATCTATGGCTACACCTTC. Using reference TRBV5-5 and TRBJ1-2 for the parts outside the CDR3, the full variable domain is DAGVTQSPTHLIKTRGQQVTLRCSPISGHKSVSWYQQVLGQGPQFIFQYYEKEERGRGNFPDRFSARQFPNYSSELNVNALLLGDSALYLCASSLDGIYGYTFGSGTRLTVV.

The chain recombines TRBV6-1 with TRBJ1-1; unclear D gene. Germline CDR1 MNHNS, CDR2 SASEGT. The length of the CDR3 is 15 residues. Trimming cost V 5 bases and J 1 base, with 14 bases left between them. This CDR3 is CASSPLRAGNTEAFF. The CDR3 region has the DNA TGTGCCAGCAGTCCCCTGAGGGCGGGGAACACTGAAGCTTTCTTT.

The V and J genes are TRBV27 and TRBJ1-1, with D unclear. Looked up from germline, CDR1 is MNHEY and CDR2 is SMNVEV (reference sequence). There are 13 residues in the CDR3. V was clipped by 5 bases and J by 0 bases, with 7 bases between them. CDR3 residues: CASSRGMNTEAFF. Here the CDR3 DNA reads TGTGCCAGCAGTCGGGGTATGAACACTGAAGCTTTCTTT.

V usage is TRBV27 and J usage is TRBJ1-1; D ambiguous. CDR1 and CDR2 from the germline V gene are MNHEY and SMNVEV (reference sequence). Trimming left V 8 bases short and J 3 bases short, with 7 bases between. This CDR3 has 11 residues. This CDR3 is CASSRDTEAFF. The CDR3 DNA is TGTGCCAGCTCCCGTGACACTGAAGCTTTCTTT.

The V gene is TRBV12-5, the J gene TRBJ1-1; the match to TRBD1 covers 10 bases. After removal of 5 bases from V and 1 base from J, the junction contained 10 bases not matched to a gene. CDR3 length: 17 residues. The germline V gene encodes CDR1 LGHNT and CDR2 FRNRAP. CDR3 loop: CASGTAGTGAKNTEAFF. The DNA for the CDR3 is TGTGCTAGTGGTACCGCCGGGACAGGGGCGAAGAACACTGAAGCTTTCTTT.

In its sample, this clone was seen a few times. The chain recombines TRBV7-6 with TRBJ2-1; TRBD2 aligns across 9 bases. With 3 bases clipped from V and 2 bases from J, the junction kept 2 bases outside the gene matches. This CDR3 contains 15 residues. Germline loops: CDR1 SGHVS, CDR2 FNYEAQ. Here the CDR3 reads CASSFSGGPYNEQFF. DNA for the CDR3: TGTGCCAGCAGCTTTAGCGGGGGACCCTACAATGAGCAGTTCTTC.

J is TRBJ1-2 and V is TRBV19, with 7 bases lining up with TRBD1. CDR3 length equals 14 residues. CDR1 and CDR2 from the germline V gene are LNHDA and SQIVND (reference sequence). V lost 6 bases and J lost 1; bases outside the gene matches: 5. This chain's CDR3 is CASRQQGNNYGYTF. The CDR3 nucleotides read TGTGCCAGTAGACAACAGGGGAATAACTATGGCTACACCTTC.

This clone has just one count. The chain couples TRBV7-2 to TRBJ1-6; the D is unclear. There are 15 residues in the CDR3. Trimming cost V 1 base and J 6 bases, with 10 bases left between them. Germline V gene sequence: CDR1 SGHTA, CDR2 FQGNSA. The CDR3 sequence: CASSLGPPPNSPLHF. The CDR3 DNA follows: TGTGCCAGCAGCTTAGGGCCCCCCCCTAATTCACCCCTCCACTTT. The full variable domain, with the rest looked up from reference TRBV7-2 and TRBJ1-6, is GAGVSQSPSNKVTEKGKDVELRCDPISGHTALYWYRQSLGQGLEFLIYFQGNSAPDKSGLPSDRFSAERTGGSVSTLTIQRTQQEDSAVYLCASSLGPPPNSPLHFGNGTRLTVT.

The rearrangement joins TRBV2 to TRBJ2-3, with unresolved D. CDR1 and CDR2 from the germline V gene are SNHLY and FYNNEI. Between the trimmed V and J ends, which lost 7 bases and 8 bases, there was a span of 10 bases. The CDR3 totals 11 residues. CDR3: CASNQVATQYF. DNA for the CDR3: TGTGCCAGCAATCAGGTCGCTACGCAGTATTTT.

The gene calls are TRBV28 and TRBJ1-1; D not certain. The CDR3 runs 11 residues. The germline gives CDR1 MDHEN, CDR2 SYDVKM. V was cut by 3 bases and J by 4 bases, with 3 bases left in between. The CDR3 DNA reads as TGTGCCAGCAGTTTTATCACTGAAGCTTTCTTT. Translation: CASSFITEAFF.

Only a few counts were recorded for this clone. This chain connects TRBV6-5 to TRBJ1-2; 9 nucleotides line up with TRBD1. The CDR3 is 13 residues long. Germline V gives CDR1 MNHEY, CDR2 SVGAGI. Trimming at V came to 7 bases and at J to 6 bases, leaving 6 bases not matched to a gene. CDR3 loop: CASIQGQGHGYTF. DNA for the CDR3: TGTGCCAGCATTCAGGGACAGGGCCATGGCTACACCTTC.